This section outlines one T cell receptor beta chain sequence together with its context. The antigen remains unidentified. The data derive from a study of T cells in localized non-small cell lung cancer. TCRdb's copy holds only in-frame clones and misses some; the assay was immunoSEQ multiplex PCR. Among around 80,000 clones, around 80% were seen once, and the ten largest hold 19%. CDR1 is LNHDA and CDR2 is SQIVND in the germline V gene (reference sequence). This CDR3 spans 13 amino acids. V was pared by 8 bases and J by 6 bases, with 5 bases of the junction left unmatched. General study findings and limits: Uninvolved adjacent lung had higher T cell clonality than tumor and all other tissues.

The genes are TRBV19 and TRBJ1-5; TRBD1 matches 9 bases. The sequencing used PBMCs, collected before any cancer treatment. This TCR came from a man aged 35 to 69 with stage II squamous cell lung carcinoma. Here the CDR3 DNA reads TGTGCCAGTCGGGACAGGGAGGCTCAGCCCCAGCATTTT. Amino acid sequence: CASRDREAQPQHF.